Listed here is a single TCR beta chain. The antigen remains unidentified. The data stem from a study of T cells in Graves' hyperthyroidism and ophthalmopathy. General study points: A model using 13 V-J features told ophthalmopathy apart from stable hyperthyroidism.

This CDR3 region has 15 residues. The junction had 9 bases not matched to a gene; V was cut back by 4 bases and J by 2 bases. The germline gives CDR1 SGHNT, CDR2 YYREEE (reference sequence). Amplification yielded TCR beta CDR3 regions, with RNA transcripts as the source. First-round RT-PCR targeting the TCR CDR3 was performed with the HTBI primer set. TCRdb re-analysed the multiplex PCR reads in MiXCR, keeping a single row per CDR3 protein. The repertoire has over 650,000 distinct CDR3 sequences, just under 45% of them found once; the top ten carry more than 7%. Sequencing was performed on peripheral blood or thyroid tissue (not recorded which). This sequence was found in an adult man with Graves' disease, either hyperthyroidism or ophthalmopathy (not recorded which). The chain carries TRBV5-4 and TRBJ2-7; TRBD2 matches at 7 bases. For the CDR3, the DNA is TGTGCCAGCAGCCCTGGGAGGGATCGGACCTACGAGCAGTACTTC. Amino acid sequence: CASSPGRDRTYEQYF.